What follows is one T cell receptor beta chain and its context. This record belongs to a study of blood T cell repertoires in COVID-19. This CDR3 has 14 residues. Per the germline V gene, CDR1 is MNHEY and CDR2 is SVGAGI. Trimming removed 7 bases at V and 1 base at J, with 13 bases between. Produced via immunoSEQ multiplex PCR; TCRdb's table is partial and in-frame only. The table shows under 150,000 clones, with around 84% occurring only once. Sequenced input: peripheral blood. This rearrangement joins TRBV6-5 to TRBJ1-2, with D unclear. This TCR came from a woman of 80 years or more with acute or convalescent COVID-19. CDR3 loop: CASKGPGDNYGYTF. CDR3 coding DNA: TGTGCCAGCAAAGGGCCCGGGGATAACTATGGCTACACCTTC.